These 27 T cell receptor beta chains were sequenced from one sample in a study of T cell changes during pregnancy in multiple sclerosis. Sequencing used immunoSEQ multiplex PCR; TCRdb keeps in-frame clones, though not all of them. The repertoire holds roughly 100,000 clones, 90% seen once, with approximately 0.76% in the top ten. The source material was peripheral blood, sampled in the second trimester of pregnancy. These receptors came from a female donor in good health, enrolled as a control in a pregnancy study.

The CDR3 DNA sequence: TGCGCCAGCAGCCAAGATCTAGGGGTTCAGCCCCAGCATTTT. As protein: CASSQDLGVQPQHF. V gene TRBV4-1 combines with J gene TRBJ1-5; tentative D call: TRBD1 (5 bases). The CDR3 runs to 14 residues. Deletions cut 0 bases from V and 6 bases from J, with 9 bases between. In germline, CDR1 is MGHRA, CDR2 YSYEKL.

The rearrangement uses TRBV6-1 and TRBJ2-1, with D maybe TRBD2 (6 bases). The CDR3 is 15 residues long. V was pared by 3 bases and J by 4 bases, with 13 bases between. The V gene's germline CDR1 is MNHNS and CDR2 SASEGT. The CDR3 region is CASSDRDLTYNEQFF. CDR3 nucleotides: TGTGCCAGCAGTGACCGGGACTTGACATACAATGAGCAGTTCTTC.

The chain combines TRBV9 with TRBJ1-4, with 9 bases lining up with TRBD1. CDR3 length: 16 amino acids. V dropped 4 bases and J dropped 4; count of bases not matched to a gene: 8. Germline CDR1 is SGDLS and CDR2 is YYNGEE. DNA for the CDR3: TGTGCCAGCAGCCCCGACGTGACAGGGGGTAATGAAAAACTGTTTTTT. This translates into CASSPDVTGGNEKLFF.

The chain employs TRBV19 and TRBJ2-3, with unresolved D. The V gene lost 10 bases and the J gene lost 9 bases, with 17 bases spanning the gap. This CDR3 contains 12 residues. The germline V gene encodes CDR1 LNHDA and CDR2 SQIVND (reference sequence). In nucleotides, the CDR3 is TGTGCCACCGATAACCCGGTCGGGACGCAGTATTTT. It specifies CATDNPVGTQYF. Filled out from reference TRBV19 and TRBJ2-3, the complete variable domain reads DGGITQSPKYLFRKEGQNVTLSCEQNLNHDAMYWYRQDPGQGLRLIYYSQIVNDFQKGDIAEGYSVSREKKESFPLTVTSAQKNPTAFYLCATDNPVGTQYFGPGTRLTVL.

This chain connects TRBV5-4 to TRBJ1-4; 7 nucleotides align to TRBD1. CDR3 length: 13 residues. The V gene's germline CDR1 is SGHNT and CDR2 YYREEE (reference sequence). V lost 1 base, J lost 6 bases, and 0 bases stayed unmatched. The CDR3 sequence is CASSLTGDEKLFF. The CDR3, as DNA: TGTGCCAGCAGCTTGACAGGGGATGAAAAACTGTTTTTT.

The rearrangement joins TRBV10-3 to TRBJ2-7, with TRBD1 identical over 9 bases. In germline, CDR1 is ENHRY, CDR2 SYGVKD. The CDR3 consists of 14 residues. With V trimmed by 4 bases and J by 3 bases, 4 bases remained unmatched. CDR3 amino acids: CAISARQGGYEQYF. CDR3 bases: TGTGCCATCAGTGCCCGACAGGGGGGCTACGAGCAGTACTTC.

The chain recombines TRBV4-1 with TRBJ1-1, with 7 bases aligning to TRBD1. The V segment lost 2 bases and the J segment 7 bases; nucleotides outside the gene matches: 13. CDR1 and CDR2 (germline): MGHRA, YSYEKL. The CDR3 totals 16 residues. CDR3 sequence reads: CASSQPLGNQGGEAFF. CDR3 nucleotides: TGCGCCAGCAGCCAACCCTTGGGGAATCAGGGGGGTGAAGCTTTCTTT.

This clone was counted a few times. Relative to the germline gene, one junction end is altered; a read error may explain this. The chain uses TRBV6-6 and TRBJ1-2; 10 bases line up with TRBD1. CDR1 MNHNY and CDR2 SVGAGI come from the germline V gene (reference sequence). The CDR3 extends over 14 amino acids. The chain's CDR3 is CASSDSGQGFSYTF. As DNA, the CDR3 is TGTGCCAGCAGTGACTCGGGACAGGGGTTCAGCTACACCTTC.

The chain joins TRBV7-8 to TRBJ1-6; 7 bases agree with TRBD1. The V and J ends lost 3 bases and 7 bases, in that order; junction bases with no gene match: 12. The CDR3 runs to 17 residues. Germline V lookup: CDR1 SGHVS, CDR2 FQNEAQ. CDR3 in DNA: TGTGCCAGCAGCTTCGTATCAGGGGGACAGTTGAATTCACCCCTCCACTTT. Translation gives CASSFVSGGQLNSPLHF. The full variable domain, completed using reference TRBV7-8 and TRBJ1-6, is GAGVSQSPRYKVAKRGQDVALRCDPISGHVSLFWYQQALGQGPEFLTYFQNEAQLDKSGLPSDRFFAERPEGSVSTLKIQRTQQEDSAVYLCASSFVSGGQLNSPLHFGNGTRLTVT.

This chain joins TRBV5-4 and TRBJ1-2; D possibly corresponds to TRBD1 (6 bases). This CDR3 spans 13 amino acids. Between the trimmed V and J ends, which lost 1 base and 6 bases, there was a span of 10 bases. CDR1 is SGHNT and CDR2 is YYREEE in the germline V gene (reference sequence). In nucleotides, the CDR3 is TGTGCCAGCAGCTTGAGGGGGACGGATGGCTACACCTTC. Encoded protein: CASSLRGTDGYTF.

The chain employs TRBV6-5 and TRBJ2-2; 7 bases are shared with TRBD1. Germline-derived CDR1 and CDR2 are MNHEY and SVGAGI. The CDR3 is 15 residues long. V dropped 4 bases and J dropped 7; count of bases not matched to a gene: 9. CDR3 nucleotides: TGTGCCAGCAGTTGGAACAGGGGCCGGGGCGGGGAGCTGTTTTTT. This codes for CASSWNRGRGGELFF.

The chain recombines TRBV30 with TRBJ2-6; 7 bases match TRBD1. The CDR3 has 14 residues. The germline V gene has CDR1 GTSNPN and CDR2 SVGIG (reference sequence). Germline trimming cut 5 bases from V and 1 base from J; bases unmatched to any gene: 2. In DNA form, the CDR3 reads TGTGCCTGGGACAGGGCATCTGGGGCCAACGTCCTGACTTTC. The encoded protein is CAWDRASGANVLTF.

V is TRBV28 and J is TRBJ2-1; D gene ambiguous. Trimming took off 3 bases at V and 8 bases at J, with 14 bases between the two ends. The germline CDR1 and CDR2 sequences are MDHEN and SYDVKM. The CDR3 has 14 amino acids. The CDR3 DNA reads TGTGCCAGCAGTTTTTCTCCGACCGAGGATGAGCAGTTCTTC. Translating it yields CASSFSPTEDEQFF.

The CDR3 is CASSSGLAGNYNEQFF. The CDR3 bases are TGCGCCAGCAGCTCGGGACTAGCGGGGAACTACAATGAGCAGTTCTTC. This rearrangement joins TRBV5-1 to TRBJ2-1, with 13 bases fitting TRBD2. In germline, CDR1 is SGHRS, CDR2 YFSETQ. There are 16 residues in the CDR3. V was clipped by 3 bases and J by 3 bases; unmatched bases: 3.

The chain carries TRBV6-6 and TRBJ1-5, with 11 bases aligning to TRBD1. Germline CDR1 reads MNHNY; CDR2 reads SVGAGI (reference sequence). Trimming at V came to 6 bases and at J to 6 bases, leaving 7 bases not matched to a gene. The CDR3 consists of 15 residues. The chain's CDR3 is CASSPGTGGFQPQHF. The CDR3 DNA reads TGTGCCAGCAGCCCCGGGACAGGGGGTTTTCAGCCCCAGCATTTT.

The CDR3 coding sequence is TGTGCCAGTAGTTTCGGACGGGACAATCAGCCCCAGCATTTT. Residues: CASSFGRDNQPQHF. The rearrangement joins TRBV19 to TRBJ1-5; the D is unclear. The germline V and J ends were trimmed by 5 bases and 3 bases, with 11 bases remaining between them. Germline lookup yields CDR1 LNHDA and CDR2 SQIVND (reference sequence). The CDR3 runs 14 residues.

The chain employs TRBV4-1 and TRBJ2-1; D is unclear. Germline V gene sequence: CDR1 MGHRA, CDR2 YSYEKL. Trimming shortened V by 0 bases and J by 6 bases, and 9 bases separated the two germline ends. The CDR3 covers 14 residues. CDR3 sequence: CASSQERRGNEQFF. The CDR3 nucleotides read TGCGCCAGCAGCCAAGAAAGGAGAGGCAATGAGCAGTTCTTC.

The chain uses TRBV19 and TRBJ2-5, with a weak D call TRBD2 (6 bases). The germline V gene encodes CDR1 LNHDA and CDR2 SQIVND (reference sequence). V was trimmed by 4 bases and J by 5 bases, leaving 17 bases between them. The CDR3 has 15 residues. In DNA form, the CDR3 reads TGTGCCAGTAGTACCCTTCTAGGAGGGGTGGAGACCCAGTACTTC. Encoded protein: CASSTLLGGVETQYF.

The chain combines TRBV4-1 with TRBJ1-6; D might be TRBD1 (5 bases). V was clipped by 2 bases and J by 3 bases, with 11 bases between them. This CDR3 contains 16 residues. Per germline, CDR1 MGHRA and CDR2 YSYEKL. The CDR3 here is CASSQTTGFYNSPLHF. The CDR3 DNA sequence: TGCGCCAGCAGCCAAACAACAGGATTCTATAATTCACCCCTCCACTTT.

This clone was picked up one time. The chain carries TRBV5-1 and TRBJ2-1; unclear D gene. Germline CDR1 and CDR2: SGHRS and YFSETQ. V lost 4 bases, J lost 1 base, and 12 bases lay in between. The CDR3 totals 15 residues. The CDR3 region is CASSPPQASYNEQFF. The CDR3, as DNA: TGCGCCAGCAGCCCCCCCCAGGCTTCCTACAATGAGCAGTTCTTC.

V is TRBV27 and J is TRBJ1-4; 10 nucleotides agree with TRBD1. Germline V CDR1 and CDR2: MNHEY, SMNVEV (reference sequence). There are 15 residues in the CDR3. J gave up 7 bases and V 7 bases, and 9 bases lay outside the gene matches. The CDR3 loop reads CASIPYGTGVEKLFF. The CDR3 DNA sequence: TGTGCCAGCATTCCCTACGGGACAGGGGTTGAAAAACTGTTTTTT. Looking up the rest from reference TRBV27 and TRBJ1-4 gives the full variable domain: EAQVTQNPRYLITVTGKKLTVTCSQNMNHEYMSWYRQDPGLGLRQIYYSMNVEVTDKGDVPEGYKVSRKEKRNFPLILESPSPNQTSLYFCASIPYGTGVEKLFFGSGTQLSVL.

The chain links TRBV7-2 to TRBJ2-7; tentative D call: TRBD2 (6 bases). CDR1 is SGHTA, CDR2 FQGNSA, per germline. V lost 1 base and J 1 base, leaving 11 bases between the germline ends. CDR3 size: 15 residues. CDR3 nucleotides: TGTGCCAGCAGCTTAGGGGGGGTATGGTCCTACGAGCAGTACTTC. It encodes CASSLGGVWSYEQYF.

The chain carries TRBV6-5 and TRBJ1-1; D not resolved. The CDR3 has 16 amino acids. Germline assignment: CDR1 MNHEY and CDR2 SVGAGI. Trimming removed 0 bases at V and 2 bases at J, with 13 bases between. The CDR3 nucleotides are TGTGCCAGCAGTTACTCGCCACGGGGAAGCAACACTGAAGCTTTCTTT. It translates to CASSYSPRGSNTEAFF.

This clone was picked up a small number of times. The V gene is TRBV10-3, the J gene TRBJ1-1; D unresolved. Germline V CDR1 and CDR2: ENHRY, SYGVKD. The CDR3 runs to 15 residues. V lost 2 bases and J lost 1, with 11 bases in between. The CDR3 protein is CAISEVADTNTEAFF. Written as DNA, the CDR3 is TGTGCCATCAGTGAGGTGGCAGACACGAACACTGAAGCTTTCTTT.

The J gene is TRBJ2-5, the V gene TRBV18, with a weak D call TRBD2 (6 bases). The V gene's germline CDR1 is KGHSH and CDR2 LQKENI. V lost 4 bases and J 5 bases, leaving 8 bases between the germline ends. This CDR3 contains 12 residues. Written as DNA, the CDR3 is TGTGCCAGCTCACGTCGGGGGGAGACCCAGTACTTC. Translated: CASSRRGETQYF.

This rearrangement joins TRBV19 to TRBJ1-4; TRBD1 matches 9 bases. With 7 bases clipped from V and 12 bases from J, the junction kept 15 bases outside the gene matches. CDR3 length equals 15 residues. Germline V gene data show CDR1 as LNHDA and CDR2 as SQIVND (reference sequence). The CDR3 region is CASTRSTGGRGELFF. The CDR3 nucleotides read TGTGCCAGTACCCGCTCGACAGGGGGTAGGGGGGAACTGTTTTTT.

The V call is TRBV2, the J call TRBJ1-5, with no clear D. Between the trimmed V and J ends, which lost 5 bases and 2 bases, there was a span of 28 bases. Germline V CDR1 and CDR2: SNHLY, FYNNEI. The CDR3 loop spans 20 amino acids. CDR3 nucleotide sequence: TGTGCCAGCAGTTCATCGGCGGGGAGTCCCCTCCGGGATGGCAATCAGCCCCAGCATTTT. Translated: CASSSSAGSPLRDGNQPQHF.